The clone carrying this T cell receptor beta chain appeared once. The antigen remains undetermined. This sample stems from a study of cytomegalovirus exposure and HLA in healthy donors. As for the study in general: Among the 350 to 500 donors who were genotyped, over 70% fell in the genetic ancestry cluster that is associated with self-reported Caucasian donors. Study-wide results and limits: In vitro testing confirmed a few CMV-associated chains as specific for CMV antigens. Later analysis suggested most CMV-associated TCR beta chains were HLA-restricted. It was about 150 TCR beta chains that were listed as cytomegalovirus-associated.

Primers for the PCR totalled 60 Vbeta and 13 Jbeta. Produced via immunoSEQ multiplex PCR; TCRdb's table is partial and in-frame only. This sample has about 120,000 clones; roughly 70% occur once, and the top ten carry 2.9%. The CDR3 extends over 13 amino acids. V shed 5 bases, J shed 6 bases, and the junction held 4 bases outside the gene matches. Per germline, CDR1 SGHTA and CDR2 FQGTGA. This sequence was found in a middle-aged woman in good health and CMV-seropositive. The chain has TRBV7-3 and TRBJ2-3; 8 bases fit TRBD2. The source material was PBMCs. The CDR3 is CASSPGGGDTQYF. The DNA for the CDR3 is TGTGCCAGCAGCCCGGGAGGGGGGGATACGCAGTATTTT.